This T cell receptor (beta chain) was profiled in a study of T cells after yellow fever vaccination. Study-wide points: Reappearing after the booster were most of the clones from primary vaccination (about 95% CD4, 88% CD8).

V lost 7 bases and J lost 1, with 11 bases in between. The CDR3 runs 15 residues. TCRdb ran MiXCR on the 5' RACE reads and lists one entry per CDR3 protein. The repertoire holds roughly 240,000 distinct CDR3 sequences, 6% to 8% seen once, with around 1.1% in the top ten. This clonotype has only a few counts. Its antigen is not known. The receptor's source is a man aged 25 to 45 who received the YFV17D yellow fever vaccine. The sequences come from CD4+ T cells sorted from PBMCs, collected on the day of the yellow fever booster vaccination. The chain uses TRBV12-3 or TRBV12-4 and TRBJ2-6, with D maybe TRBD1 (5 bases). The CDR3 here is CASKTSGSGANVLTF. Written as DNA, the CDR3 is TGTGCCAGCAAGACTTCAGGGTCTGGGGCCAACGTCCTGACTTTC.